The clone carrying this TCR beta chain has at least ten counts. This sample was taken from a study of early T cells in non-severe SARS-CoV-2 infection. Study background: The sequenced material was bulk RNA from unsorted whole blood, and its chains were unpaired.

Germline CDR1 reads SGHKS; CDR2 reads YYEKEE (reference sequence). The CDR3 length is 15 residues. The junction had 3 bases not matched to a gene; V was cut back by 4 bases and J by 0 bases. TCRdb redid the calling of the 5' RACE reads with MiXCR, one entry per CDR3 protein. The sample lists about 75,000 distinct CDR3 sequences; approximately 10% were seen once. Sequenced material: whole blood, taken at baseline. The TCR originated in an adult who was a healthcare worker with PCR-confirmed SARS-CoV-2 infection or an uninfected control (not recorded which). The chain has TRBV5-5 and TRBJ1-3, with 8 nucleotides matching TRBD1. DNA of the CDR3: TGTGCCAGCAGCAGGACAGGGTTCTCTGGAAACACCATATATTTT. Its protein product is CASSRTGFSGNTIYF. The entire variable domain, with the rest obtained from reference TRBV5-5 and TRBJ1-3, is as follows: DAGVTQSPTHLIKTRGQQVTLRCSPISGHKSVSWYQQVLGQGPQFIFQYYEKEERGRGNFPDRFSARQFPNYSSELNVNALLLGDSALYLCASSRTGFSGNTIYFGEGSWLTVV.